One and the same sample provided the 31 T cell receptor beta chains below, sequenced in a study of early T cells in non-severe SARS-CoV-2 infection. TCRdb recomputed calls from the 5' RACE reads with MiXCR, one row per CDR3 protein. The sample includes 55,000 to 70,000 distinct CDR3 sequences, around 12% of them seen just once. Sequenced here: whole blood, sampled at baseline. Source of these receptors: an adult who was a healthcare worker with PCR-confirmed SARS-CoV-2 infection or an uninfected control (not recorded which). The donor label of this sample is uncertain.

The chain is built from TRBV29-1 and TRBJ2-5; D might be TRBD2 (6 bases). V was clipped by 6 bases and J by 1 base, with 12 bases between them. The length of the CDR3 is 13 residues. Germline assignment: CDR1 SQVTM and CDR2 ANQGSEA. For the CDR3, the DNA is TGCAGCGTGGAGGGCCAGGCCCAAGAGACCCAGTACTTC. Its protein is CSVEGQAQETQYF. Based on the CDR3 plus reference TRBV29-1 and TRBJ2-5, the full variable domain is SAVISQKPSRDICQRGTSLTIQCQVDSQVTMMFWYRQQPGQSLTLIATANQGSEATYESGFVIDKFPISRPNLTFSTLTVSNMSPEDSSIYLCSVEGQAQETQYFGPGTRLLVL.

The sample holds a few counts of this clonotype. The V call is TRBV3-1, the J call TRBJ1-2; D is uncertain. CDR1 and CDR2 from the germline V gene are LGHDT and YNNKEL (reference sequence). The CDR3 has 15 amino acids. Trimming left V 1 base short and J 0 bases short, with 9 bases between. The chain's CDR3 is CASSQGQISNYGYTF. The DNA of the CDR3 is TGTGCCAGCAGCCAAGGACAAATCTCTAACTATGGCTACACCTTC.

This clonotype has a handful of counts. The genes are TRBV18 and TRBJ2-7, with 7 positions matching TRBD2. The V segment lost 3 bases and the J segment 4 bases; nucleotides outside the gene matches: 3. The CDR3 totals 13 residues. In germline, CDR1 is KGHSH, CDR2 LQKENI. The CDR3 DNA is TGTGCCAGCTCACCTAGGGAGGGTTACGAGCAGTACGTC. This codes for CASSPREGYEQYV.

Comment on this clonotype: One base away lies a much larger clone, so this may be a sequencing read error. V is TRBV11-1 and J is TRBJ1-2, with 7 bases matching TRBD1. The CDR3 runs 13 residues. Germline V CDR1 and CDR2: SGHAT, FQDESV (reference sequence). CDR3 in amino acids: CPSSPQGSLGYTF. CDR3 in DNA: TGTCCCAGCAGCCCACAGGGGAGTCTTGGCTACACCTTC.

This clonotype came up many times. This sequence joins TRBV29-1 and TRBJ1-2; possibly TRBD1 for D (6 bases). CDR1 and CDR2 from the germline V gene are SQVTM and ANQGSEA. Trimming removed 4 bases from V and 4 bases from J, with 19 bases in between. The CDR3 contains 15 residues. The DNA for the CDR3 is TGCAGCGTTGCGCCAACCACGGGGGGCGGCTATGGCTACACCTTC. Translating it yields CSVAPTTGGGYGYTF.

The chain carries TRBV28 and TRBJ1-1; a possible D gene is TRBD1 (5 bases). Trimming pared 2 bases from V and 4 bases from J, leaving 11 bases between. CDR3 length: 14 residues. Germline CDR1 reads MDHEN; CDR2 reads SYDVKM. CDR3: CASSLERGSTEAFF. In DNA, the CDR3 is TGTGCCAGCAGTTTAGAGCGGGGGTCCACTGAAGCTTTCTTT.

This chain connects TRBV3-1 to TRBJ1-6, with D tentatively TRBD1 (6 bases). The CDR3 loop spans 13 amino acids. Germline V gene data show CDR1 as LGHDT and CDR2 as YNNKEL (reference sequence). With 1 base removed from V and 11 bases from J, the gap between germline ends came to 9 bases. CDR3 in DNA: TGTGCCAGCAGCCAAGTCGAGGGGGCACCCCTCCACTTT. Its protein is CASSQVEGAPLHF.

The sample holds a few counts of this clonotype. The chain employs TRBV3-1 and TRBJ2-1; tentative D call: TRBD1 (5 bases). Germline CDR1 is LGHDT and CDR2 is YNNKEL (reference sequence). With 1 base removed from V and 10 bases from J, the gap between germline ends came to 11 bases. The CDR3 contains 13 residues. As DNA, the CDR3 is TGTGCCAGCAGCCAAGTCCTAAAGGGGGAGCAGTTCTTC. This gives the protein CASSQVLKGEQFF.

This clonotype was counted only a few times. The chain recombines TRBV6-6 with TRBJ1-1; TRBD1 might be the D (6 bases). From germline, CDR1 is MNHNY and CDR2 SVGAGI (reference sequence). This CDR3 comprises 15 residues. V dropped 2 bases and J dropped 5 bases, with 15 bases sitting between them. The DNA of the CDR3 is TGTGCCAGCAGTTACCCCCGGGGGCGATCGACTGAAGCTTTCTTT. It yields the protein CASSYPRGRSTEAFF.

The rearrangement joins TRBV4-1 to TRBJ1-5; 10 positions agree with TRBD1. The CDR3 length is 13 residues. Germline V gene data show CDR1 as MGHRA and CDR2 as YSYEKL. V lost 3 bases, J lost 14 bases, and 7 bases stayed unmatched. The CDR3 protein is CASSQSGTGAKHF. CDR3 bases: TGCGCCAGCAGCCAGTCGGGGACAGGGGCTAAGCATTTT.

The chain employs TRBV6-1 and TRBJ1-2; no definite D call. The germline CDR1 and CDR2 sequences are MNHNS and SASEGT. Between the trimmed V and J ends, which lost 0 bases and 2 bases, there was a span of 7 bases. The CDR3 is made up of 14 amino acids. The CDR3 DNA reads as TGTGCCAGCAGTGAAGCGCAAAGAAACTATGGCTACACCTTC. This translates into CASSEAQRNYGYTF.

A note on this clonotype: An end of the junction differs from the germline gene, which may be a read error. The chain recombines TRBV7-8 with TRBJ1-1; 9 positions agree with TRBD1. The CDR3 totals 13 residues. CDR1 and CDR2 from the germline V gene are SGHVS and FQNEAQ. CDR3 bases: TGTGTCAGCAGCACGGACAGGGGCTGGGGCGCTTTCTTT. Its translation is CVSSTDRGWGAFF.

This clonotype occurred many times. This chain uses TRBV4-1 with TRBJ2-3; TRBD1 is a possible D gene (5 bases). V lost 4 bases, J lost 6 bases, and 20 bases lay in between. There are 16 residues in the CDR3. Germline CDR1 and CDR2: MGHRA and YSYEKL. The CDR3 nucleotides read TGCGCCAGCAGCCTACAGGTTTCAAAGACGGCGGATACGCAGTATTTT. Translation gives CASSLQVSKTADTQYF.

This clonotype was seen many times. The rearrangement joins TRBV2 to TRBJ2-5; TRBD2 matches 8 bases. Germline lookup yields CDR1 SNHLY and CDR2 FYNNEI. This CDR3 contains 13 residues. V was pared by 6 bases and J by 5 bases, with 5 bases of the junction left unmatched. DNA for the CDR3: TGTGCCAGCAGCAGACTAGCGTCGGAGACCCAGTACTTC. This codes for CASSRLASETQYF.

This clonotype was found many times. The chain has TRBV20-1 and TRBJ1-6; D may be TRBD1 (5 bases). Trimming took 6 bases from V and 14 from J, leaving 23 bases between them. This CDR3 contains 14 residues. Looked up from germline, CDR1 is DFQATT and CDR2 is SNEGSKA (reference sequence). The CDR3 nucleotides read TGCAGTGCCAAGTTAAACGAGGGGTTCGAGACCCTCCACTTT. This translates into CSAKLNEGFETLHF.

This clonotype was seen repeatedly, ten times or more. V is TRBV7-2 and J is TRBJ2-3; 8 nucleotides agree with TRBD1. The J segment lost 2 bases and the V segment lost 3 bases, leaving 4 bases of the junction unmatched. In germline, CDR1 is SGHTA, CDR2 FQGNSA. The CDR3 runs to 15 residues. CDR3 region: CASSFQGAFTDTQYF. DNA of the CDR3: TGTGCCAGCAGCTTCCAGGGGGCGTTCACAGATACGCAGTATTTT. Combining the CDR3 with reference TRBV7-2 and TRBJ2-3 gives the whole variable domain GAGVSQSPSNKVTEKGKDVELRCDPISGHTALYWYRQSLGQGLEFLIYFQGNSAPDKSGLPSDRFSAERTGGSVSTLTIQRTQQEDSAVYLCASSFQGAFTDTQYFGPGTRLTVL.

The chain combines TRBV6-6 with TRBJ1-4; perhaps TRBD1 as D (6 bases). CDR1 is MNHNY and CDR2 is SVGAGI in the germline V gene (reference sequence). V lost 4 bases to trimming and J lost 7 bases, with 16 bases between them. The CDR3 is made up of 15 amino acids. Written as DNA, the CDR3 is TGTGCCAGCAGTTCGACGGACAGCGGGAGTGAAAAACTGTTTTTT. Its protein product is CASSSTDSGSEKLFF.

This clonotype came up a few times. This chain connects TRBV6-1 to TRBJ1-1; 9 bases map to TRBD1. This CDR3 has 14 residues. CDR1 and CDR2 (germline): MNHNS, SASEGT. Losses at the gene ends were 7 bases for V and 7 bases for J; bases not matched to a gene: 10. The CDR3 spells CASTSRTGDFEAFF. The CDR3 DNA is TGTGCCAGCACCTCGAGGACAGGGGATTTTGAAGCTTTCTTT.

This clonotype was seen ten or more times. CDR3: CASSQDAGNYGYTF. The DNA of the CDR3 is TGTGCCAGCAGCCAAGACGCGGGTAACTATGGCTACACCTTC. V and J are TRBV14 and TRBJ1-2; D remains ambiguous. The CDR3 contains 14 residues. Germline lookup yields CDR1 SGHDN and CDR2 FVKESK. The V end lost 0 bases, the J end lost 1 base, and 6 bases lay between the germline ends. Filled out from reference TRBV14 and TRBJ1-2, the complete variable domain reads EAGVTQFPSHSVIEKGQTVTLRCDPISGHDNLYWYRRVMGKEIKFLLHFVKESKQDESGMPNNRFLAERTGGTYSTLKVQPAELEDSGVYFCASSQDAGNYGYTFGSGTRLTVV.

The sample holds many counts of this clonotype. The chain uses TRBV7-8 and TRBJ2-3, with 10 positions matching TRBD2. Trimming cost V 6 bases and J 2 bases; bases outside gene matches: 20. The CDR3 length is 20 residues. Germline V gene lookup returns CDR1 SGHVS and CDR2 FQNEAQ. CDR3 sequence (DNA): TGTGCCAGCAGTTCAACGCCTACTAGCGGGGCGTCCAAACACACAGATACGCAGTATTTT. Protein product: CASSSTPTSGASKHTDTQYF.

The chain links TRBV10-1 to TRBJ2-3; D remains ambiguous. The CDR3 sequence is 18 residues long. The germline gives CDR1 WNHNN, CDR2 SYGVQD (reference sequence). Trimming removed 8 bases at V and 1 base at J, with 25 bases between. For the CDR3, the DNA is TGCGCCAGCTCCCCAAGGGTCGGGTTGAGTACTGGCACAGATACGCAGTATTTT. Protein: CASSPRVGLSTGTDTQYF.

This clonotype was recorded many times. V usage is TRBV6-2 or TRBV6-3 and J usage is TRBJ1-1, with 8 bases lining up with TRBD1. CDR1 is MNHEY and CDR2 is SVGEGT in the germline V gene. V lost 6 bases to trimming and J lost 6 bases; unmatched junction nucleotides: 9. This CDR3 comprises 14 residues. The CDR3 protein is CASSERPGGPEAFF. The CDR3 nucleotides are TGTGCCAGCAGCGAGCGCCCAGGGGGCCCTGAAGCTTTCTTT.

This clonotype has just a few counts. The chain carries TRBV7-8 and TRBJ1-1, with D hard to call. The CDR3 has 14 amino acids. Germline CDR1 reads SGHVS; CDR2 reads FQNEAQ. V was trimmed by 5 bases and J by 2 bases, leaving 12 bases between them. The CDR3 spells CASSAQFSNTEAFF. The CDR3 DNA reads TGTGCCAGCAGCGCACAGTTCTCTAACACTGAAGCTTTCTTT.

The sample holds a few counts of this clonotype. The chain recombines TRBV9 with TRBJ2-4; D might be TRBD1 or TRBD2, each matching 6 bases. The CDR3 has 16 amino acids. CDR1 is SGDLS and CDR2 is YYNGEE in the germline V gene. The germline V and J ends were trimmed by 3 bases and 2 bases, with 15 bases remaining between them. CDR3 sequence: CASSAEKGGTKNIQYF. The CDR3 bases are TGTGCCAGCAGCGCAGAGAAAGGGGGGACCAAAAACATTCAGTACTTC.

This clonotype has a handful of counts. The gene calls are TRBV12-3 or TRBV12-4 and TRBJ1-2; 7 positions match TRBD1. V was clipped by 2 bases and J by 4 bases; unmatched bases: 7. CDR3 length: 15 amino acids. The CDR3 sequence is CASSLSPGQIYGYTF. The CDR3 nucleotides are TGTGCCAGCAGTTTATCCCCGGGACAGATCTATGGCTACACCTTC.

This clonotype was recorded at least ten times. This chain joins TRBV7-9 and TRBJ2-7, with D perhaps being TRBD1 or TRBD2 (6 bases each). CDR1 and CDR2 (germline): SEHNR, FQNEAQ (reference sequence). The CDR3 contains 16 residues. Between the trimmed V and J ends, which lost 5 bases and 3 bases, there was a span of 20 bases. In nucleotides, the CDR3 is TGTGCCAGCAGCAAGTTCGGGGGCACCTACTTCTACGAGCAGTACGTC. The encoded protein is CASSKFGGTYFYEQYV.

The chain joins TRBV20-1 to TRBJ1-4, with 7 bases fitting TRBD1. The CDR3 is 14 amino acids. V was clipped by 5 bases and J by 3 bases; unmatched bases: 6. The germline gives CDR1 DFQATT, CDR2 SNEGSKA (reference sequence). CDR3 nucleotides: TGCAGTGCTGGGAACAGGGGAGCTAATGAAAAACTGTTTTTT. Protein: CSAGNRGANEKLFF.

This clonotype was seen at least ten times. The J gene is TRBJ2-3, the V gene TRBV5-4; tentative D call: TRBD2 (7 bases). V dropped 3 bases and J dropped 1 base, with 18 bases sitting between them. Germline CDR1 SGHNT, CDR2 YYREEE (reference sequence). The CDR3 is 17 amino acids. The CDR3 DNA sequence: TGTGCCAGCAGCTCGTTCCGAGGGGGGGCAGGCACAGATACGCAGTATTTT. This gives the protein CASSSFRGGAGTDTQYF. The full variable domain, completed using reference TRBV5-4 and TRBJ2-3, is ETGVTQSPTHLIKTRGQQVTLRCSSQSGHNTVSWYQQALGQGPQFIFQYYREEENGRGNFPPRFSGLQFPNYSSELNVNALELDDSALYLCASSSFRGGAGTDTQYFGPGTRLTVL.

This clonotype was picked up a small number of times. This sequence joins TRBV6-6 and TRBJ2-1, with 11 nucleotides matching TRBD2. The junction had 9 bases not matched to a gene; V was cut back by 10 bases and J by 7 bases. The CDR3 totals 14 residues. CDR1 and CDR2 from the germline V gene are MNHNY and SVGAGI (reference sequence). The CDR3 reads CAITGLAGTNEQFF. The CDR3, as DNA: TGTGCCATAACCGGACTAGCGGGTACAAATGAGCAGTTCTTC.

The V call is TRBV4-2, the J call TRBJ1-4; weak D call: TRBD1 (6 bases). CDR3 length: 10 residues. V was cut by 8 bases and J by 8 bases, with 6 bases left in between. Germline CDR1 and CDR2: LGHNA and YNFKEQ. DNA of the CDR3: TGTGCCAGCGGGGGCGAAAAACTGTTTTTT. It is translated as CASGGEKLFF.

This clonotype was picked up many times. This chain joins TRBV11-2 and TRBJ2-1; D possibly corresponds to TRBD1 (5 bases). Germline V gene lookup returns CDR1 SGHAT and CDR2 FQNNGV. The CDR3 covers 15 residues. The V gene lost 6 bases and the J gene lost 6 bases, with 18 bases spanning the gap. The CDR3 DNA reads TGTGCCAGCAGGCCCGCTGGGTCCAGGGCCAATGAGCAGTTCTTC. This encodes CASRPAGSRANEQFF.